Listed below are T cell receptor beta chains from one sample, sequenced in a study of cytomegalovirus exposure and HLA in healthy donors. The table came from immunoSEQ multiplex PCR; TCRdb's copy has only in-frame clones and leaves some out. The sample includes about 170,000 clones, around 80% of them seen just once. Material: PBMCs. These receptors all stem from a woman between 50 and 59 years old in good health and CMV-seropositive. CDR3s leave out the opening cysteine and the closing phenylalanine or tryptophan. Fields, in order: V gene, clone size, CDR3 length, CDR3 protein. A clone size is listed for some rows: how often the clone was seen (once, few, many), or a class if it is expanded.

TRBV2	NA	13	ASSGPTRRGYEQY
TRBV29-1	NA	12	SVDRQGRADTQY
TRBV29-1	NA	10	SVNTGTNEQF
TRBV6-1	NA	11	ASRLGTVYEQY
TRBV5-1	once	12	ASSPQGSTGELF
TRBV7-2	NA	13	ASSLEWTGNYGYT
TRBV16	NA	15	ASSQSSGTSRPRGYT
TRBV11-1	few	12	ASSSDRGGTEAF
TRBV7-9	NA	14	ASSLARGPQPGELF
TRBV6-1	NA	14	ASSDPGTGALYGYT
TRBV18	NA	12	ASSSRTADDEQF
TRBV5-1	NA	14	ASSQVATGGGNGLT
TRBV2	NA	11	ASSGTGIYEQY
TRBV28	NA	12	ASSLFRVNTEAF
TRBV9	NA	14	ASSPLLSSGLYEQY
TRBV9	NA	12	ASSIRDTAYEQY
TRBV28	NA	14	ASSPLGLAGFDEQF
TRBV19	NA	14	ASSSWTGIGQETQY
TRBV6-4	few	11	ASSLEEYGEQF
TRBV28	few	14	ASSSPNRIIGTEAF